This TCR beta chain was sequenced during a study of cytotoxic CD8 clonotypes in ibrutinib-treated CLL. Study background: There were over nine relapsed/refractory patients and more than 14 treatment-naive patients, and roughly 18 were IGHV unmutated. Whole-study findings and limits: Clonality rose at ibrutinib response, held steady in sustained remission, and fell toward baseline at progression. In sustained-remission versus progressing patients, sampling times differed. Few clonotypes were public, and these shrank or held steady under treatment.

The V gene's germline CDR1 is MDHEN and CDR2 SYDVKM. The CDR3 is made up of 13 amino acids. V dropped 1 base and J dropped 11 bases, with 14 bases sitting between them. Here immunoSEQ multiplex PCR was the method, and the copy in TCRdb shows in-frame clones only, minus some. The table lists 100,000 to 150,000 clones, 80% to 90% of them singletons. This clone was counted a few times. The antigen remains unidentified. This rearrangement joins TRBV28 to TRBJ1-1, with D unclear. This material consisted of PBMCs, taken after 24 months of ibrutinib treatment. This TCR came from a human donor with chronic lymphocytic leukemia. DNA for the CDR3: TGTGCCAGCAGTTTATTCTCCCCTCCCTCGGCTTTCTTT. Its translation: CASSLFSPPSAFF.